This TCR beta chain was recorded in a study of PD-L1 blockade in urothelial cancer. Turning to the study itself: Patients' atezolizumab regimen, 1,200 mg intravenously every 3 weeks, began at some point between 2013 and 2015. Analyses were performed on blood at 3 weeks after treatment start (the second dose) and at 6 weeks.

Indicated time point: pretreatment peripheral blood. This CDR3 is 16 amino acids long. V shed 5 bases, J shed 2 bases, and the junction held 7 bases outside the gene matches. The germline V gene has CDR1 SEHNR and CDR2 FQNEAQ (reference sequence). General observations from the study: Clonality of blood TCR below the median before treatment predicted better survival.

The method was immunoSEQ multiplex PCR; TCRdb's version includes in-frame clones alone and lacks a portion of them. The sample lists about 130,000 clones, approximately 84% seen once, with 3.2% in the top ten. In the case of this clone: The antigen remains unidentified.

This TCR came from a man in his fifties or sixties with urothelial cancer. This sample comprised PBMCs, obtained around atezolizumab (anti-PD-L1) treatment. The rearrangement links TRBV7-9 to TRBJ2-7; the match to TRBD2 covers 12 bases. CDR3 in DNA: TGTGCCAGCAGCCAACTAGCGGGAGGATTAACCTACGAGCAGTACTTC. This gives the protein CASSQLAGGLTYEQYF.